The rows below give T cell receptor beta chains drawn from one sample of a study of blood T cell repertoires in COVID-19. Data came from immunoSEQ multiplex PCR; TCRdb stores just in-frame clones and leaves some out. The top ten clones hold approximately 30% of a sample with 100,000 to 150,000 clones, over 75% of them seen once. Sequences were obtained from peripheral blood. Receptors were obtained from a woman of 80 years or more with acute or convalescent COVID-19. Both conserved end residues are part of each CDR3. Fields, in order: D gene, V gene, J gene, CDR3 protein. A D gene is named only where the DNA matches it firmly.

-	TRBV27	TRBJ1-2	CASSLNPQYGYTF
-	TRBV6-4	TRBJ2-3	CASSITGTDTQYF
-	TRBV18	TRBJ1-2	CASSPSQANLNYGYTF
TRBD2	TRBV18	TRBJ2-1	CASSPQGSSGGGEQFF
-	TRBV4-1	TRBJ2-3	CASSQEGRQADTQYF
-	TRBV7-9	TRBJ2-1	CASSLGPGGLSNEQFF
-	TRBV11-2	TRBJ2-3	CASSLAREDTQYF
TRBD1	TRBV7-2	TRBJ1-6	CASSRTGGVYNSPLHF
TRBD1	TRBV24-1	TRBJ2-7	CATSDQTGNTYEQYF
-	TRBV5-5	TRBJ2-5	CASSLAGGGTQYF
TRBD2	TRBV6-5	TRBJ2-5	CASSSSGGAGETQYF
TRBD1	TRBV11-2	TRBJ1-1	CASRQLRVKGAPAEAFF
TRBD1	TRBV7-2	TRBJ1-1	CASRSTGGVTEAFF
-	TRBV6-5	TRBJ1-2	CASRLFGTTNYGYTF
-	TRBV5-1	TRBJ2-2	CASSSGTNTGELFF
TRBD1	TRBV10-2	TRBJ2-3	CATGQGSDTQYF
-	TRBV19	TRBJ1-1	CASSFQVQMNTEAFF
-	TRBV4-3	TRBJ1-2	CASSQGGSPGYTF
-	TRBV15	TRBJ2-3	CATSRVTGRGDTQYF
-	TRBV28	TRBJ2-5	CASSFSGVETQYF
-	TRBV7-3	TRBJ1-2	CASSFLFGIADGYTF
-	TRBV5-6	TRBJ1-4	CASSTGGREKLFF
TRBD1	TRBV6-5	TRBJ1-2	CASRQGASNYGYTF
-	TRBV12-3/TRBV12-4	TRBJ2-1	CASSLGRYNEQFF
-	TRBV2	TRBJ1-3	CASRADSGNTIYF
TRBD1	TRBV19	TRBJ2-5	CATHRQGSAETQYF
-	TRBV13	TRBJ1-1	CASSLRDIRVDTEAFF
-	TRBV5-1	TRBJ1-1	CASSPLQGQNTEAFF
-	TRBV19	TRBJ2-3	CASTSGGALTDTQYF
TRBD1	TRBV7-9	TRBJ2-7	CASSSSGTGNEQYF
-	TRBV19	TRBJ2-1	CASSIYRSSYNEQFF
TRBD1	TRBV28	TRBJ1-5	CASSLTGGSGQPQHF
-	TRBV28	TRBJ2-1	CASSLDYNEQFF
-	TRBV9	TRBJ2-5	CASSVGLSARETQYF
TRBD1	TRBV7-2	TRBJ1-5	CASSLLGTGSQPQHF
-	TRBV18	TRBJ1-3	CASSSNREGTIYF
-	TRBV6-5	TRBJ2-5	CASSFSLLRKYF
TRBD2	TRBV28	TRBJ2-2	CASTSGGSTGELFF
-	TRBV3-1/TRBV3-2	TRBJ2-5	CASSQQQGRETQYF
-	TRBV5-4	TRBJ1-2	CASRVSTESNYGYTF
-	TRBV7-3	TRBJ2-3	CASSLTPGLTDTQYF
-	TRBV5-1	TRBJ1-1	CASRREVNTEAFF
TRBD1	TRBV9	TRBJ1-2	CASRPGTDYDNYGYTF
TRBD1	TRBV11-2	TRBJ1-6	CASSPTGGNSPLHF
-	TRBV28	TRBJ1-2	CASSSDAGVNYGYTF